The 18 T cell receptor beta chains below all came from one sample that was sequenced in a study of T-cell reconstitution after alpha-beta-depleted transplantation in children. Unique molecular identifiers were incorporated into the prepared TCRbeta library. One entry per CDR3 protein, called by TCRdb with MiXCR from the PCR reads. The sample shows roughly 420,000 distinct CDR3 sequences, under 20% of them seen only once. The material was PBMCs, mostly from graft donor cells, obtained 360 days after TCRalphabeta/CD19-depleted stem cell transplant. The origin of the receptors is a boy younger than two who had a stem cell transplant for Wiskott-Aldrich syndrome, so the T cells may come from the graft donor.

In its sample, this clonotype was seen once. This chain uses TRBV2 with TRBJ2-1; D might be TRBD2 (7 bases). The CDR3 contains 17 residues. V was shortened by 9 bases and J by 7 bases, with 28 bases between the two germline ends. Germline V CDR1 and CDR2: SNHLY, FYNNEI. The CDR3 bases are TGTGCCAGAAGAGCAGGTATAGGAAGCGGGACAACGAATGAGCAGTTCTTC. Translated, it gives CARRAGIGSGTTNEQFF. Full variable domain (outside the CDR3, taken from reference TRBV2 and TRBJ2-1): EPEVTQTPSHQVTQMGQEVILRCVPISNHLYFYWYRQILGQKVEFLVSFYNNEISEKSEIFDDQFSVERPDGSNFTLKIRSTKLEDSAMYFCARRAGIGSGTTNEQFFGPGTRLTVL.

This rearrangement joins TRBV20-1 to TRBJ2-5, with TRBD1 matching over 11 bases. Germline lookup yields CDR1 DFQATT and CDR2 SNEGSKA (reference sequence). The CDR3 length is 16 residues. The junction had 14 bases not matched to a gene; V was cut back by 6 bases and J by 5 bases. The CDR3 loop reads CSADPTGTGGGETQYF. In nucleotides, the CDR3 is TGCAGTGCCGATCCCACCGGGACAGGGGGTGGTGAGACCCAGTACTTC.

The CDR3 sequence: CASTYFDKDYGYTF. The CDR3 region has the DNA TGTGCCAGCACTTATTTCGACAAAGACTATGGCTACACCTTC. The V gene is TRBV21-1, the J gene TRBJ1-2. TRBV21-1 corresponds to a pseudogene. The CDR3 has 14 amino acids.

The DNA of the CDR3 is TGTGCCAGTGCTACCCTTGCGGGGCTGGGAACTGAAGCTTTCTTT. It yields the protein CASATLAGLGTEAFF. The V and J genes are TRBV28 and TRBJ1-1, with a possible D match to TRBD1 (5 bases). This CDR3 comprises 15 residues. The V gene lost 9 bases and the J gene lost 5 bases, with 22 bases spanning the gap. Germline loops: CDR1 MDHEN, CDR2 SYDVKM.

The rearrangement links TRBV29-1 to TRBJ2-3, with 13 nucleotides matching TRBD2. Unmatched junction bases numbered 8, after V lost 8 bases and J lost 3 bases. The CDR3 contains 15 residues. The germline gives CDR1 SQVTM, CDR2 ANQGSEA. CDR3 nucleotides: TGCAGCTTCGGACTAGCGGGAGTGCGGACAGATACGCAGTATTTT. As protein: CSFGLAGVRTDTQYF.

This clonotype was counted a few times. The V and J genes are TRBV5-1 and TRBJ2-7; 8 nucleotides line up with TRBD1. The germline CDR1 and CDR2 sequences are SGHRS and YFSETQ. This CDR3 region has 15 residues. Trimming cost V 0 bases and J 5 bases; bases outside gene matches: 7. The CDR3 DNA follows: TGCGCCAGCAGCTTGGCCGGGGACAGGATCCACGAGCAGTACTTC. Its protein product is CASSLAGDRIHEQYF.

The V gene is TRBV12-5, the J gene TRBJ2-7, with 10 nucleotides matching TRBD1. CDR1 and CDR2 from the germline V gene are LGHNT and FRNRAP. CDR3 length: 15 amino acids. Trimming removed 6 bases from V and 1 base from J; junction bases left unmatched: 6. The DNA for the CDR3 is TGTGCTAGTGGCACCGGGACAGGGGATTCCTACGAGCAGTACTTC. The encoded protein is CASGTGTGDSYEQYF.

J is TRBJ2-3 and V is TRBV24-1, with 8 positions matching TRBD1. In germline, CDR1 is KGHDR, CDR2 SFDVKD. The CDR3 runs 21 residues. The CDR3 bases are TGTGCGGCCAGTGATTTGCAACGGAAGCCCGGGACAGGAGTCAACACAGATACGCAGTATTTT. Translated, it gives CAASDLQRKPGTGVNTDTQYF.

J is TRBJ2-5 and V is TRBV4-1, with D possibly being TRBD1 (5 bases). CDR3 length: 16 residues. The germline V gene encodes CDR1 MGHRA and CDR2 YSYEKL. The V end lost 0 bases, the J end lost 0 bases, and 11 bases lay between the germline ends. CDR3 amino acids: CASSQDRTPYQETQYF. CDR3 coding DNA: TGCGCCAGCAGCCAAGATAGGACACCCTACCAAGAGACCCAGTACTTC.

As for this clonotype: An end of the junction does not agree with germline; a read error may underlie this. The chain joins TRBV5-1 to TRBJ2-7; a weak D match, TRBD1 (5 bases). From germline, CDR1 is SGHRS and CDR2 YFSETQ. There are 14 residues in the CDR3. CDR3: CARSLGPGPYEQYF. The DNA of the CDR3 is TGCGCCAGAAGCTTGGGCCCAGGGCCGTACGAGCAGTACTTC. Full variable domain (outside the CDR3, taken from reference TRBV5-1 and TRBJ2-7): KAGVTQTPRYLIKTRGQQVTLSCSPISGHRSVSWYQQTPGQGLQFLFEYFSETQRNKGNFPGRFSGRQFSNSRSEMNVSTLELGDSALYLCARSLGPGPYEQYFGPGTRLTVT.

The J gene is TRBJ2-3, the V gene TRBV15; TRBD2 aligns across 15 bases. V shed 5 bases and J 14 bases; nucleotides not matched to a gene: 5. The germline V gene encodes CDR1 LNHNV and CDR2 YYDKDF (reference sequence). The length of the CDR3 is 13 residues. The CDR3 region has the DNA TGTGCCACCAGCGGAGGACTAGCGGGGGGGCGGTATTTT. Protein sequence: CATSGGLAGGRYF.

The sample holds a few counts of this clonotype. The CDR3 nucleotides read TGTGCCAGCAGCTTAGCCGACAGGCGTAATGAAAAACTGTTTTTT. Its protein is CASSLADRRNEKLFF. V gene TRBV7-9 combines with J gene TRBJ1-4, with D tentatively TRBD1 (6 bases). The V and J ends lost 0 bases and 4 bases respectively, with 9 bases between them. The CDR3 loop spans 15 amino acids. Germline V gene data show CDR1 as SEHNR and CDR2 as FQNEAQ (reference sequence). Variable domain in full (rest from reference TRBV7-9 and TRBJ1-4): DTGVSQNPRHKITKRGQNVTFRCDPISEHNRLYWYRQTLGQGPEFLTYFQNEAQLEKSRLLSDRFSAERPKGSFSTLEIQRTEQGDSAMYLCASSLADRRNEKLFFGSGTQLSVL.

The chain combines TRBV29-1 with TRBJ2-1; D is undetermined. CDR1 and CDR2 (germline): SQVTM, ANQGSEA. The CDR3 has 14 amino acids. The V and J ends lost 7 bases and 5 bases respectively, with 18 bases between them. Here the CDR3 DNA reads TGCAGCGCGGTTCCTCTCCGGGTACACAATGAGCAGTTCTTC. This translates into CSAVPLRVHNEQFF.

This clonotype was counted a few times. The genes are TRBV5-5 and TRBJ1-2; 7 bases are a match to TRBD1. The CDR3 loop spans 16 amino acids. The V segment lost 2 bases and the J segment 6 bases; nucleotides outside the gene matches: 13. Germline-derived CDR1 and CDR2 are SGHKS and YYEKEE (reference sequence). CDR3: CASSFSVPQGTNGYTF. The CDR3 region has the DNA TGTGCCAGCAGCTTTTCCGTCCCACAGGGGACAAATGGCTACACCTTC.

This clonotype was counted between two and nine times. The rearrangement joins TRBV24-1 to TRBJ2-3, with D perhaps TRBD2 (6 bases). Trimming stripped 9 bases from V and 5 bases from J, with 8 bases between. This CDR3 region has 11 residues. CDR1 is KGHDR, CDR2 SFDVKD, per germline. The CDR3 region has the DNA TGTGCCACCGGAGGGATAGATACGCAGTATTTT. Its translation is CATGGIDTQYF.

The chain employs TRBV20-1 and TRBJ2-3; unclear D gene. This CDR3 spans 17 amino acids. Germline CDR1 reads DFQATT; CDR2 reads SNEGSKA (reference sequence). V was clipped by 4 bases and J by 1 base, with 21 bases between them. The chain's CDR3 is CSATTHIPGPGTDTQYF. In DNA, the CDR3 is TGCAGTGCTACCACACATATCCCCGGACCCGGCACAGATACGCAGTATTTT.

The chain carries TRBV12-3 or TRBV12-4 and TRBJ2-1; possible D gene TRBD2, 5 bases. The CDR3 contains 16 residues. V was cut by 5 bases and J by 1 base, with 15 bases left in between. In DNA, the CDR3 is TGTGCCAGCAGTCCCCACCGGGGATGGTCCTACAATGAGCAGTTCTTC. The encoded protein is CASSPHRGWSYNEQFF.

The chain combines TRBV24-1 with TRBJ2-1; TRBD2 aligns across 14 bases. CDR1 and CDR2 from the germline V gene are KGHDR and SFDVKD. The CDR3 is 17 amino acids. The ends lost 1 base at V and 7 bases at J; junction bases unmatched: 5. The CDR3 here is CATSDLGGLAGVNEQFF. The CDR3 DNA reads TGTGCCACCAGTGATTTAGGGGGACTAGCGGGAGTTAATGAGCAGTTCTTC.